The 7 T cell receptor beta chains below come from one sample, sequenced in a study of blood T cell repertoires in COVID-19. Some clones are missing from TCRdb's copy, which holds only in-frame ones; the method was immunoSEQ multiplex PCR. The sample includes 91,000 or so clones, 82% of them seen just once. Sequenced: peripheral blood. These receptors came from a middle-aged man with active or convalescent COVID-19.

The chain links TRBV7-2 to TRBJ1-5; D possibly corresponds to TRBD1 (5 bases). Trimming pared 1 base from V and 5 bases from J, leaving 12 bases between. Germline lookup yields CDR1 SGHTA and CDR2 FQGNSA. CDR3 length equals 15 residues. In nucleotides, the CDR3 is TGTGCCAGCAGCTTAGTGGCGGCGGGGCATCAGCCCCAGCATTTT. This translates into CASSLVAAGHQPQHF. Full variable domain (rest looked up from reference TRBV7-2 and TRBJ1-5): GAGVSQSPSNKVTEKGKDVELRCDPISGHTALYWYRQSLGQGLEFLIYFQGNSAPDKSGLPSDRFSAERTGGSVSTLTIQRTQQEDSAVYLCASSLVAAGHQPQHFGDGTRLSIL.

This clone has only a few counts. V and J are TRBV4-1 and TRBJ2-2; TRBD2 might be the D (6 bases). Germline V gene lookup returns CDR1 MGHRA and CDR2 YSYEKL. The CDR3 spans 15 residues. V was trimmed by 1 base and J by 2 bases, leaving 8 bases between them. CDR3 region: CASSQVSGNTGELFF. The CDR3 DNA sequence: TGCGCCAGCAGCCAAGTTAGCGGAAACACCGGGGAGCTGTTTTTT.

The chain joins TRBV7-2 to TRBJ2-2; 12 nucleotides agree with TRBD2. The CDR3 sequence is 17 residues long. The junction had 10 bases not matched to a gene; V was cut back by 6 bases and J by 5 bases. Per germline, CDR1 SGHTA and CDR2 FQGNSA. CDR3 in amino acids: CASSSLAGGLRTGELFF. The CDR3 nucleotides are TGTGCCAGCAGTTCACTAGCGGGGGGCCTTAGAACCGGGGAGCTGTTTTTT.

The V and J genes are TRBV7-2 and TRBJ2-3, with 7 bases lining up with TRBD2. CDR3 size: 14 residues. V was pared by 4 bases and J by 3 bases, with 4 bases of the junction left unmatched. Germline CDR1 reads SGHTA; CDR2 reads FQGNSA. The CDR3: CASSWTGGTDTQYF. As DNA, the CDR3 is TGTGCCAGCAGCTGGACGGGGGGTACAGATACGCAGTATTTT.

The CDR3 here is CASSLLGGSYNSPLHF. The CDR3 DNA reads as TGTGCCAGCAGCCTGCTGGGGGGCTCCTATAATTCACCCCTCCACTTT. The chain recombines TRBV7-2 with TRBJ1-6; perhaps TRBD1 as D (5 bases). Trimming took 5 bases from V and 0 from J, leaving 11 bases between them. Germline V gene sequence: CDR1 SGHTA, CDR2 FQGNSA. This CDR3 has 16 amino acids.

The chain couples TRBV7-9 to TRBJ2-2, with D possibly matching TRBD1 (5 bases). V dropped 0 bases and J dropped 9 bases, with 11 bases sitting between them. Germline CDR1 and CDR2: SEHNR and FQNEAQ (reference sequence). CDR3 size: 14 residues. The CDR3 DNA reads as TGTGCCAGCAGCTTAGCAACAGGCGAGCGGGAGCTGTTTTTT. Protein product: CASSLATGERELFF.

V is TRBV19 and J is TRBJ1-5; 10 bases agree with TRBD1. Germline V lookup: CDR1 LNHDA, CDR2 SQIVND (reference sequence). V dropped 6 bases and J dropped 0; count of bases not matched to a gene: 5. This CDR3 comprises 16 residues. The CDR3 loop reads CASSPWTGGSNQPQHF. Here the CDR3 DNA reads TGTGCCAGTAGCCCCTGGACAGGGGGTAGCAATCAGCCCCAGCATTTT.